The present entry profiles one TCR beta chain with its context. Its antigen is not known. The entry originates in a study of response to subunit inactivated influenza vaccine. J gave up 4 bases and V 5 bases, and 3 bases lay outside the gene matches. The length of the CDR3 is 13 residues. Each CDR3 protein is one row after TCRdb ran MiXCR on the RT-PCR reads. The sample lists fewer than 550,000 distinct CDR3 sequences; about 25% were seen once. Study-level findings and limits: There was a suggestion from the authors that each seasonal influenza vaccination recruits few new T cells.

The sequencing used CD4+ T cells sorted from PBMCs, collected about 5 days after vaccination. V gene TRBV12-3 or TRBV12-4 combines with J gene TRBJ1-2; 8 nucleotides agree with TRBD1. The TCR sequence derives from a man aged 45-60 years who received an inactivated influenza vaccine. CDR3 bases: TGTGCCAGCAGTGGGACAGGCCTCTATGGCTACACCTTC. This sequence encodes CASSGTGLYGYTF.